Sequencing of this T cell receptor beta chain was carried out in a study of shared clonotypes between healthy human individuals. Looking at the study overall: Donors consisted of a couple of women and a few men between 18 and 49.

Study outcomes and limitations: When naive CD4 clonotypes were compared across a few donors, approximately 5% were shared. It was the few donors that limited the genetic and exposure-history diversity represented. Sorted-subset samples were not fully sequenced, rarefaction indicated.

Clones were sequenced by immunoSEQ multiplex PCR, and TCRdb holds only the in-frame ones, with some missing. In the table there are around 2,000,000 clones, around 96% of which are singletons. The count of this clone is one. The antigen is undetermined. Other DNA sequences in this specimen translate into the identical CDR3. Naive CD8 isolation took CD45RO-negative cells positively selected for CCR7 and excluded terminally differentiated effector memory CD45RA+ cells. The material sequenced was naive CD8+ T cells sorted from blood. The clonotype comes from a man aged 18 to 35 in good health.

CDR3 in amino acids: CATSREGLAGYEQYF. The CDR3 DNA reads TGTGCCACCAGCAGAGAAGGGCTAGCGGGATACGAGCAGTACTTC. The chain combines TRBV15 with TRBJ2-7; TRBD2 aligns across 9 bases. This CDR3 is 15 amino acids long. The V and J ends lost 0 bases and 4 bases, in that order; junction bases with no gene match: 4. Germline lookup yields CDR1 LNHNV and CDR2 YYDKDF (reference sequence).